This T cell receptor beta chain was found in a study of breast tumors, draining lymph nodes, adjacent tissues. Findings and caveats of the study: Compared with lymph nodes, tumors were less diverse; compared with nontumor tissue, more.

One entry per CDR3 protein, called by TCRdb with MiXCR from the multiplex PCR reads. The top ten clones hold roughly 1.3% of a sample with about 230,000 distinct CDR3 sequences, approximately 29% of them seen once. Axillary draining lymph nodes of breast cancer patients supplied the node samples. This clonotype was counted at least ten times. The antigen remains unidentified. This clonotype was obtained from a female donor with breast cancer. Some clones in this sample may be carry-over from other donors' samples. Specimen: axillary lymph node tissue.

The CDR3 reads CASSQAKAGEGETQYF. DNA of the CDR3: TGCGCCAGCAGCCAAGCGAAAGCGGGAGAAGGGGAGACCCAGTACTTC. The rearrangement joins TRBV4-1 to TRBJ2-5; 8 positions agree with TRBD2. With 1 base clipped from V and 5 bases from J, the junction kept 9 bases outside the gene matches. The length of the CDR3 is 16 residues. Germline-derived CDR1 and CDR2 are MGHRA and YSYEKL.